This entry lists 8 T cell receptor beta chains sequenced from one sample in a study of CD8+ T cells in alopecia areata. RNA extraction was followed by reverse transcription into cDNA, which acted as the sequencing template. Libraries were prepared by immunoSEQ multiplex PCR; TCRdb keeps only in-frame clonotypes and omits some of them. The sample shows 200,000 to 250,000 clones, roughly 69% of them seen only once. The specimen comprised CD4+ T cells sorted from blood, sampled at week 0. These receptors were taken from a human donor with alopecia areata.

This sequence joins TRBV7-9 and TRBJ1-6, with a possible D match to TRBD1 (5 bases). The CDR3 runs 15 residues. Trimming cost V 5 bases and J 7 bases, with 15 bases left between them. Looked up from germline, CDR1 is SEHNR and CDR2 is FQNEAQ (reference sequence). The CDR3 protein is CASSPLGTSNSPLHF. The CDR3 coding sequence is TGTGCCAGCAGCCCCCTCGGGACCTCAAATTCACCCCTCCACTTT.

The V and J genes are TRBV9 and TRBJ2-5, with D uncertain. This CDR3 is 13 amino acids long. Germline CDR1 reads SGDLS; CDR2 reads YYNGEE. V was pared by 4 bases and J by 5 bases, with 12 bases between. The CDR3 loop reads CASSSGPMETQYF. In DNA, the CDR3 is TGTGCCAGCAGCAGTGGACCTATGGAGACCCAGTACTTC.

This clone was recorded only once. The rearrangement uses TRBV7-2 and TRBJ1-6; D is perhaps TRBD1 (5 bases). This CDR3 has 15 amino acids. Germline assignment: CDR1 SGHTA and CDR2 FQGNSA. Trimming pared 7 bases from V and 6 bases from J, leaving 16 bases between. As DNA, the CDR3 is TGTGCCAGCACTTCCAGCGGGGCAGTTAATTCACCCCTCCACTTT. Translating it yields CASTSSGAVNSPLHF.

This clone showed up just a few times. This chain connects TRBV4-3 to TRBJ1-6, with a weak D call TRBD1 (5 bases). Germline assignment: CDR1 LGHNA and CDR2 YSLEER. Trimming shortened V by 0 bases and J by 7 bases, and 13 bases separated the two germline ends. This CDR3 region has 16 residues. CDR3 DNA sequence: TGCGCCAGCAGCCAAGATCACGGGAACAGGAATTCACCCCTCCACTTT. Amino acid sequence: CASSQDHGNRNSPLHF.

This rearrangement joins TRBV29-1 to TRBJ1-4; D is uncertain. V lost 8 bases, J lost 10 bases, and 14 bases lay in between. CDR1 SQVTM and CDR2 ANQGSEA come from the germline V gene. CDR3 length: 11 residues. The CDR3 DNA sequence: TGCAGCACCCTTCAGGTGGGAAAACTGTTTTTT. As protein: CSTLQVGKLFF.

The chain employs TRBV2 and TRBJ2-5, with no clear D. The CDR3 runs 11 residues. Trimming removed 1 base from V and 6 bases from J, with 3 bases in between. Germline-derived CDR1 and CDR2 are SNHLY and FYNNEI. CDR3: CASSEGQTQYF. In DNA, the CDR3 is TGTGCCAGCAGTGAAGGACAGACCCAGTACTTC.

The chain combines TRBV29-1 with TRBJ1-2, with 9 positions matching TRBD1. V was pared by 3 bases and J by 1 base, with 3 bases of the junction left unmatched. The length of the CDR3 is 14 residues. CDR1 and CDR2 (germline): SQVTM, ANQGSEA. The CDR3 sequence is CSVDGQGNNYGYTF. CDR3 in DNA: TGCAGCGTTGACGGACAGGGGAATAACTATGGCTACACCTTC.

CDR3 nucleotides: TGTGCCTGGGGTCATTTGAGTGAAGCTTTCTTT. Its protein is CAWGHLSEAFF. This chain joins TRBV30 and TRBJ1-1; D is unclear. CDR3 length: 11 residues. The V end was cut by 5 bases, the J end by 7 bases, with 11 bases between. Germline CDR1 is GTSNPN and CDR2 is SVGIG (reference sequence).